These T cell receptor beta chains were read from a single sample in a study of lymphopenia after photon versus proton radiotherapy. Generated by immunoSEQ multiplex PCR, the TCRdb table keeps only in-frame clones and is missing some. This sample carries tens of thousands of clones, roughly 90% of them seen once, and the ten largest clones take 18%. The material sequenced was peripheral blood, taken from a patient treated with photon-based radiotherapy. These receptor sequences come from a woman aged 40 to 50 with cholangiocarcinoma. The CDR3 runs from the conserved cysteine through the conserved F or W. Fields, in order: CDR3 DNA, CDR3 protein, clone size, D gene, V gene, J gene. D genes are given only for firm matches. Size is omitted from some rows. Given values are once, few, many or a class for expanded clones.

TGTGCCAGTCGACCACGCCCGAGCCCATTCAACACTGAAGCTTTCTTT	CASRPRPSPFNTEAFF	NA	NA	TRBV19	TRBJ1-1
TGTGCCAGTAGTACAGGGGGCTTCTACGAGCAGTACTTC	CASSTGGFYEQYF	once	TRBD1	TRBV19	TRBJ2-7
TGCAGCGTTGTGTTTGGGGGCTTACGCTATGGCTACACCTTC	CSVVFGGLRYGYTF	NA	NA	TRBV29-1	TRBJ1-2
TGTGCCAGCACCGTGGAGTTGAACACTGAAGCTTTCTTT	CASTVELNTEAFF	NA	NA	TRBV25-1	TRBJ1-1
TGTGCCAGCAGCTTAGGGCAGTTCTACGAGCAGTACTTC	CASSLGQFYEQYF	NA	NA	TRBV7-2	TRBJ2-7
TGTGCCAGCAGCCCCGCGGTGACAGGGAATGAAAAACTGTTTTTT	CASSPAVTGNEKLFF	NA	TRBD1	TRBV14	TRBJ1-4
TGTGCCTGGAGTACTAGGGAAACCGGGGAGCTGTTTTTT	CAWSTRETGELFF	NA	NA	TRBV30	TRBJ2-2
TGTGCCAGCGGCCTAGCGGGAGGCAATCATGAGCAGTTCTTC	CASGLAGGNHEQFF	NA	TRBD2	TRBV7-2	TRBJ2-1
TGTGCCATCAGTGAAGCCCACCCCACCTATGGCTACACCTTC	CAISEAHPTYGYTF	NA	NA	TRBV10-3	TRBJ1-2
TGCGCCAGCAGCCAAGAGTCCCAGGCCATGAACACTGAAGCTTTCTTT	CASSQESQAMNTEAFF	NA	NA	TRBV4-1	TRBJ1-1
TGTGCCAGCTCACTGCTCAGGGACAGCCATTCTTTCTTT	CASSLLRDSHSFF	NA	TRBD1	TRBV18	TRBJ1-1
TGTGCCAGTAGTGAGTCCGGCAGCAGCGAATATTCACCCCTCCACTTT	CASSESGSSEYSPLHF	NA	NA	TRBV19	TRBJ1-6
TGTGCCAGCAGTGAACCAGGACTGAGCACAGATACGCAGTATTTT	CASSEPGLSTDTQYF	NA	NA	TRBV6-1	TRBJ2-3
TGCGCCAGCAGCTTGGGACAGGGTTCACGTGGCTACACCTTC	CASSLGQGSRGYTF	NA	TRBD1	TRBV5-1	TRBJ1-2
TGTGCCAGCAGTTTATTTAGGTCAGTCGGAGGCGACTACACCTTC	CASSLFRSVGGDYTF	NA	NA	TRBV28	TRBJ1-2
TGTGCAAGTCGCTTAATGGACAGGGGGTACACTGAAGCTTTCTTT	CASRLMDRGYTEAFF	NA	NA	TRBV12-2	TRBJ1-1
TGCGCCAGCAGGGGAGTCACTATGAACACTGAAGCTTTCTTT	CASRGVTMNTEAFF	NA	NA	TRBV4-1	TRBJ1-1
TGTGCCAGCGAAGACGGTAACTATGGCTACACCTTC	CASEDGNYGYTF	NA	NA	TRBV6-1	TRBJ1-2
TGTGCCAGCAGCCCTGCGTCCCGGGAATGGAGAGAGCAGTACTTC	CASSPASREWREQYF	NA	NA	TRBV5-4	TRBJ2-7
TGTGCCAGCAGTTTATCGTGGGCAGATCCCAACTATGGCTACACCTTC	CASSLSWADPNYGYTF	NA	NA	TRBV27	TRBJ1-2
TGTGCCAGCAGGGAGGTGCAGGGTGGCCTCGAGCAGTACTTC	CASREVQGGLEQYF	once	NA	TRBV2	TRBJ2-7
TGTGCCAGCAGCCCCCGAGGGGGGAACAATCAGCCCCAGCATTTT	CASSPRGGNNQPQHF	once	NA	TRBV5-5	TRBJ1-5